Reported below is one T cell receptor (beta chain). Its antigen is not known. This CDR3 region has 18 residues. V lost 0 bases, J lost 0 bases, and 11 bases stayed unmatched. In germline, CDR1 is MGHRA, CDR2 YSYEKL. TCRdb's copy holds only in-frame clones and misses some; the assay was immunoSEQ multiplex PCR. The sample has fewer than 120,000 clones, roughly 93% seen once. The entry originates in a study of graft-versus-host responses after intestinal transplantation. Study as a whole: Among the recipients, transplants were multivisceral, liver-intestinal, or isolated intestinal. Tacrolimus plus steroids were given to all recipients for approximately three years, preceded by anti-thymocyte globulin induction.

The V call is TRBV4-1, the J call TRBJ2-7; 7 nucleotides match TRBD2. This TCR was recovered from a human donor who received an intestinal transplant. The material sequenced was unstimulated CD8+ T cells sorted from spleen or lymph node cells, taken before intestinal transplant. The CDR3 is CASSQEGPGTTGSYEQYF. The CDR3, as DNA: TGCGCCAGCAGCCAAGAGGGCCCCGGGACTACCGGCTCCTACGAGCAGTACTTC.